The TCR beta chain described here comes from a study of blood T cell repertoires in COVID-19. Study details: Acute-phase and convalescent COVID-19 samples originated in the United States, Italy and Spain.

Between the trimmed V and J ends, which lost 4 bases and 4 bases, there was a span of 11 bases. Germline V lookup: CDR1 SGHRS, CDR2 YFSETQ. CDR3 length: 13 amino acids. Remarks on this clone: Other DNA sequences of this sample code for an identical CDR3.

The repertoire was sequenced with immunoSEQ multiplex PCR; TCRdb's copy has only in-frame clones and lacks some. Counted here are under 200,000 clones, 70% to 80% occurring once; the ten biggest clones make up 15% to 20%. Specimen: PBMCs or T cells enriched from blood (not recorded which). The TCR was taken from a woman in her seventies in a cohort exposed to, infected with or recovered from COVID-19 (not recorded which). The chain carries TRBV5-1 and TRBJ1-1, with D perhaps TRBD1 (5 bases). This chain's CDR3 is CASSAQGGTEAFF. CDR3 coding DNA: TGCGCCAGCAGCGCGCAGGGAGGCACTGAAGCTTTCTTT.